Below, 15 T cell receptor beta chains from the same sample are listed, as sequenced in a study of cytomegalovirus exposure and HLA in healthy donors. Primers for the PCR totalled 60 Vbeta and 13 Jbeta. The table came from immunoSEQ multiplex PCR; TCRdb's copy has only in-frame clones and leaves some out. This table holds tens of thousands of clones, roughly half found once. Source material: PBMCs. The receptors derive from a human donor in good health.

This clone showed up just a few times. V and J are TRBV7-3 and TRBJ2-3, with 10 positions matching TRBD1. The J segment lost 5 bases and the V segment lost 5 bases, leaving 4 bases of the junction unmatched. Germline V CDR1 and CDR2: SGHTA, FQGTGA. The CDR3 sequence is 14 residues long. Here the CDR3 DNA reads TGTGCCAGCAGCCTGACAGGGGGCAAAGATACGCAGTATTTT. This translates into CASSLTGGKDTQYF. Full variable domain (outside the CDR3, taken from reference TRBV7-3 and TRBJ2-3): GAGVSQTPSNKVTEKGKYVELRCDPISGHTALYWYRQSLGQGPEFLIYFQGTGAADDSGLPNDRFFAVRPEGSVSTLKIQRTERGDSAVYLCASSLTGGKDTQYFGPGTRLTVL.

This clone was detected only a few times. The V call is TRBV10-2, the J call TRBJ1-1; the D is unclear. V gave up 4 bases and J gave up 4 bases, with 10 bases separating them. This CDR3 contains 13 residues. CDR1 is WSHSY and CDR2 is SAAADI in the germline V gene. CDR3 sequence: CASSVTGGTEAFF. The CDR3 DNA sequence: TGCGCCAGCAGTGTGACTGGAGGCACTGAAGCTTTCTTT.

The chain recombines TRBV1 with TRBJ2-3; the table's D call, TRBD2, has no DNA check behind it. TRBV1 is flagged as a pseudogene. The CDR3 consists of 17 residues. The CDR3 spells CTSPSSGSPGGADTQYF. In nucleotides, the CDR3 is TGCACCAGCCCCTCTAGCGGGAGCCCGGGAGGGGCAGATACGCAGTATTTT.

Notes on this clone: This sample also contains other DNA sequences that code for the same CDR3. The V gene is TRBV5-4, the J gene TRBJ1-3; 8 nucleotides line up with TRBD1. The V and J ends lost 4 bases and 0 bases, in that order; junction bases with no gene match: 9. The germline V gene encodes CDR1 SGHNT and CDR2 YYREEE (reference sequence). The CDR3 extends over 17 amino acids. CDR3 protein: CASSTQGAVYSGNTIYF. CDR3 DNA sequence: TGTGCCAGCAGCACCCAGGGGGCTGTCTACTCTGGAAACACCATATATTTT. The whole variable domain, filled in from reference TRBV5-4 and TRBJ1-3, reads ETGVTQSPTHLIKTRGQQVTLRCSSQSGHNTVSWYQQALGQGPQFIFQYYREEENGRGNFPPRFSGLQFPNYSSELNVNALELDDSALYLCASSTQGAVYSGNTIYFGEGSWLTVV.

V gene TRBV19 combines with J gene TRBJ2-3, with 11 bases that match TRBD2. Trimming removed 7 bases from V and 9 bases from J; junction bases left unmatched: 12. Germline CDR1 reads LNHDA; CDR2 reads SQIVND (reference sequence). CDR3 length equals 15 residues. The CDR3 sequence: CASTLAGGSLTTQYF. As DNA, the CDR3 is TGTGCCAGTACCCTAGCGGGGGGATCGTTAACGACGCAGTATTTT.

This clone was counted a few times. The gene calls are TRBV6-5 and TRBJ1-2; the D is unclear. The CDR3 has 15 amino acids. Trimming cost V 8 bases and J 0 bases, with 16 bases left between them. The germline gives CDR1 MNHEY, CDR2 SVGAGI. The CDR3 sequence is CASANSAQSNYGYTF. CDR3 DNA sequence: TGTGCCAGCGCCAATAGCGCACAATCTAACTATGGCTACACCTTC.

The J gene is TRBJ2-1, the V gene TRBV6-5; the match to TRBD2 covers 7 bases. The CDR3 contains 16 residues. Germline CDR1 is MNHEY and CDR2 is SVGAGI. The V segment lost 0 bases and the J segment 4 bases; nucleotides outside the gene matches: 6. CDR3 DNA sequence: TGTGCCAGCAGTTACTCGCGGCTAGCGGAATACAATGAGCAGTTCTTC. Its translation: CASSYSRLAEYNEQFF.

This clone showed up just a few times. The J gene is TRBJ1-1, the V gene TRBV11-2; no clear D gene. The CDR3 covers 15 residues. V lost 6 bases and J 1 base, leaving 15 bases between the germline ends. CDR1 and CDR2 (germline): SGHAT, FQNNGV. This CDR3 is CASSPSGSKNTEAFF. The CDR3 bases are TGTGCCAGCAGTCCCTCGGGGTCCAAGAACACTGAAGCTTTCTTT.

V gene TRBV18 combines with J gene TRBJ1-6; D remains unclear. CDR1 is KGHSH and CDR2 is LQKENI in the germline V gene. V shed 2 bases and J shed 7 bases, with 9 bases lying between them. CDR3 length: 14 residues. CDR3 sequence: CASSPETSNSPLHF. The CDR3 DNA sequence: TGTGCCAGCTCACCAGAGACTTCGAATTCACCCCTCCACTTT.

Worth noting for this clone: At one end, the junction sequence differs from germline, possibly due to a read error. The rearrangement uses TRBV7-3 and TRBJ2-7, with 8 bases that match TRBD1. The CDR3 loop spans 15 amino acids. Germline V CDR1 and CDR2: SGHTA, FQGTGA. This CDR3 is CARSLGGTGSYEQYF. CDR3 bases: TGTGCCAGGAGCTTAGGCGGGACAGGATCCTACGAGCAGTACTTC.

V gene TRBV10-3 combines with J gene TRBJ2-1; 8 nucleotides agree with TRBD2. The junction had 11 bases not matched to a gene; V was cut back by 4 bases and J by 9 bases. The CDR3 runs 15 residues. Germline assignment: CDR1 ENHRY and CDR2 SYGVKD. CDR3 in DNA: TGTGCCATCAGTGGTTATAGCGGGGTAGGTGGTGAGCAGTTCTTC. Protein: CAISGYSGVGGEQFF.

The chain combines TRBV13 with TRBJ2-7; D perhaps matches TRBD1 (5 bases). Germline V CDR1 and CDR2: PRHDT, FYEKMQ (reference sequence). The CDR3 sequence is 16 residues long. With 0 bases removed from V and 0 bases from J, the gap between germline ends came to 12 bases. The CDR3: CASSLGQGVLSYEQYF. In nucleotides, the CDR3 is TGTGCCAGCAGCTTAGGCCAGGGCGTCCTCTCCTACGAGCAGTACTTC. Combining the CDR3 with reference TRBV13 and TRBJ2-7 gives the whole variable domain AAGVIQSPRHLIKEKRETATLKCYPIPRHDTVYWYQQGPGQDPQFLISFYEKMQSDKGSIPDRFSAQQFSDYHSELNMSSLELGDSALYFCASSLGQGVLSYEQYFGPGTRLTVT.

This clone was counted between two and nine times. This chain connects TRBV29-1 to TRBJ1-2; no clear D. V was cut by 7 bases and J by 0 bases, with 18 bases left in between. The CDR3 contains 15 residues. In germline, CDR1 is SQVTM, CDR2 ANQGSEA. The CDR3 is CSAHLQPPPNYGYTF. The CDR3 bases are TGCAGCGCCCATTTACAGCCGCCTCCTAACTATGGCTACACCTTC.

The chain employs TRBV9 and TRBJ2-7, with TRBD1 as a possible D gene (6 bases). V lost 3 bases, J lost 2 bases, and 18 bases lay in between. This CDR3 is built from 16 residues. CDR1 is SGDLS and CDR2 is YYNGEE in the germline V gene. The CDR3 here is CASSATSGTPPYEQYF. CDR3 coding DNA: TGTGCCAGCAGCGCCACCTCCGGGACACCACCCTACGAGCAGTACTTC.

The chain couples TRBV6-6 to TRBJ1-6; the D is unclear. The ends were cut back, 4 bases at V and 10 bases at J, with 11 bases in the middle. CDR1 MNHNY and CDR2 SVGAGI come from the germline V gene (reference sequence). The CDR3 covers 13 residues. Here the CDR3 DNA reads TGTGCCAGCAGTTCCCAGGTTGAATCACCCCTCCACTTT. Translated, it gives CASSSQVESPLHF.